The sequence of this TCR beta chain was determined in a study of blood T cells in healthy people across ages. Study-level points and caveats: Unsorted PBMC material precluded a definitive naive versus antigen-experienced comparison. The long-lived group displayed more naive CD4+ cells, plus higher diversity, than the aged donors did.

This clonotype was counted only a few times. Its specificity is unknown. Germline-derived CDR1 and CDR2 are SGHRS and YFSETQ. This CDR3 comprises 14 residues. V dropped 1 base and J dropped 5 bases, with 12 bases sitting between them. With a J-beta primer mix and a sample-barcoded 5' primer, a second PCR ran roughly 7 to 11 cycles. TCRdb recomputed calls from the 5' RACE reads with MiXCR, one row per CDR3 protein. The table records 1,500,000 or so distinct CDR3 sequences, 40% to 45% of them present only once. J is TRBJ1-1 and V is TRBV5-1, with D hard to call. This TCR was recovered from a woman aged 18-30 years in good health. Sequenced: blood. CDR3 coding DNA: TGCGCCAGCAGCTTGTCTGGGGTTCGAACTGAAGCTTTCTTT. Amino acid sequence: CASSLSGVRTEAFF.